These T cell receptor beta chains were read from a single sample in a study of T-cell reconstitution after alpha-beta-depleted transplantation in children. TCRdb reanalysed the PCR reads using MiXCR and keeps one entry per CDR3 protein. The table includes hundreds of thousands of distinct CDR3 sequences, roughly 26% detected once. This material consisted of PBMCs, taken before TCRalphabeta/CD19-depleted stem cell transplant. These receptors originate from a girl aged 2-15 years with Fanconi anemia, due to receive a stem cell transplant. Both conserved end residues are part of each CDR3. Each record gives: clone size, J gene, V gene, D gene, CDR3 protein, CDR3 DNA. The D gene is left open where the match is weak. Not every row has a clone size; where given, it reads once, few, many or a size class.

many | TRBJ2-1 | TRBV7-9 | . | CASSLGKLGFMNNEQFF | TGTGCCAGCAGCTTAGGTAAACTAGGATTTATGAACAATGAGCAGTTCTTC
. | TRBJ2-7 | TRBV5-4 | TRBD2 | CASSLLAGEGEQYF | TGTGCCAGCAGCTTACTAGCGGGGGAAGGGGAGCAGTACTTC
many | TRBJ2-7 | TRBV6-2/TRBV6-3 | TRBD2 | CASSYSVAGAYYEQYF | TGTGCCAGCAGTTACTCGGTAGCGGGAGCTTATTACGAGCAGTACTTC
many | TRBJ2-1 | TRBV27 | TRBD1 | CASSPGTALYNEQFF | TGTGCCAGCAGTCCGGGGACAGCACTGTACAATGAGCAGTTCTTC
few | TRBJ2-4 | TRBV6-1 | . | CASSGTGGVELAKNIQYF | TGTGCCAGCAGTGGCACTGGCGGGGTAGAGCTAGCCAAAAACATTCAGTACTTC
. | TRBJ1-1 | TRBV18 | . | CASSPGQSMNTEAFF | TGTGCCAGCTCACCAGGACAGTCGATGAACACTGAAGCTTTCTTT
few | TRBJ2-1 | TRBV12-3/TRBV12-4 | TRBD2 | CASKLTAGRHNEQFF | TGTGCCAGCAAGCTAACAGCGGGGAGGCACAATGAGCAGTTCTTC
. | TRBJ2-3 | TRBV20-1 | . | CSASFHRGTDTQYF | TGCAGTGCTAGTTTCCACCGGGGCACAGATACGCAGTATTTT
many | TRBJ2-4 | TRBV5-6 | . | CASSLALQGKNIQYF | TGTGCCAGCAGCTTGGCCTTGCAAGGGAAAAACATTCAGTACTTC
many | TRBJ2-7 | TRBV20-1 | . | CSARDVTDYYEQYF | TGCAGTGCTAGAGACGTTACGGATTACTACGAGCAGTACTTC
many | TRBJ2-7 | TRBV29-1 | . | CSVDMGRSTYEQYF | TGCAGCGTTGATATGGGGCGTTCAACCTACGAGCAGTACTTC